These 10 T cell receptor beta chains originate from one sample sequenced in a study of T cell clones after liver transplantation. TCRdb's copy holds only in-frame clones and misses some; the assay was immunoSEQ multiplex PCR. Of around 120,000 clones in the sample, 90% were seen once. The sample consisted of CD4+ T cells from blood, taken 12 months after liver transplant. The receptors originated from a human patient who received a liver transplant. Some T cells may originate from the graft donor.

The chain combines TRBV7-9 with TRBJ2-7, with TRBD2 matching 11 bases. CDR1 is SEHNR, CDR2 FQNEAQ, per germline (reference sequence). Trimming removed 4 bases from V and 5 bases from J; junction bases left unmatched: 7. The CDR3 runs to 15 residues. Written as DNA, the CDR3 is TGTGCCAGCAGCTCGCTAGCGGGAGGAGCTAACGAGCAGTACTTC. This encodes CASSSLAGGANEQYF.

The chain uses TRBV10-3 and TRBJ2-1; D is uncertain. This CDR3 has 17 residues. Trimming shortened V by 0 bases and J by 0 bases, and 12 bases separated the two germline ends. CDR1 and CDR2 (germline): ENHRY, SYGVKD. The CDR3 is CAISESVALSSYNEQFF. CDR3 DNA sequence: TGTGCCATCAGTGAGTCAGTAGCCCTGAGCTCCTACAATGAGCAGTTCTTC.

The V call is TRBV5-6, the J call TRBJ2-3; 7 bases match TRBD1. V trimming: 2 bases; J trimming: 1 base; junction bases outside the gene matches: 4. The CDR3 runs to 15 residues. Germline CDR1 SGHDT, CDR2 YYEEEE. CDR3: CASSFATGGTDTQYF. In DNA, the CDR3 is TGTGCCAGCAGCTTCGCCACAGGGGGCACAGATACGCAGTATTTT.

V is TRBV28 and J is TRBJ2-2; D might be TRBD1 or TRBD2, each matching 5 bases. V was clipped by 6 bases and J by 3 bases, with 14 bases between them. The CDR3 is 15 amino acids. CDR1 and CDR2 from the germline V gene are MDHEN and SYDVKM. The CDR3 sequence: CASRAEGTYTGELFF. The CDR3 DNA reads as TGTGCCAGCAGGGCCGAGGGGACCTACACCGGGGAGCTGTTTTTT.

The chain recombines TRBV9 with TRBJ1-3, with D unresolved. This CDR3 region has 13 residues. V dropped 6 bases and J dropped 2 bases, with 9 bases sitting between them. Per the germline V gene, CDR1 is SGDLS and CDR2 is YYNGEE. This chain's CDR3 is CASTSQAGNTIYF. The CDR3 DNA is TGTGCCAGCACCTCGCAAGCTGGAAACACCATATATTTT.

This clone was counted a single time. This chain uses TRBV7-6 with TRBJ2-2; TRBD1 aligns across 9 bases. The CDR3 runs 17 residues. Germline V CDR1 and CDR2: SGHVS, FNYEAQ. V shed 1 base, J shed 5 bases, and the junction held 8 bases outside the gene matches. The CDR3 spells CASSLVDRGIETGELFF. DNA of the CDR3: TGTGCCAGCAGCTTAGTCGACAGGGGGATCGAAACCGGGGAGCTGTTTTTT.

J is TRBJ2-2 and V is TRBV7-2, with 7 bases aligning to TRBD2. Germline CDR1 SGHTA, CDR2 FQGNSA. This CDR3 is 17 amino acids long. The V segment lost 7 bases and the J segment 0 bases; nucleotides outside the gene matches: 11. CDR3 residues: CASTHGEGTANTGELFF. DNA of the CDR3: TGTGCCAGCACCCACGGGGAGGGTACGGCGAACACCGGGGAGCTGTTTTTT.

The rearrangement joins TRBV11-3 to TRBJ2-7; 8 bases map to TRBD2. Germline V gene data show CDR1 as SGHNT and CDR2 as YENEEA. The CDR3 covers 17 residues. V lost 1 base and J lost 0; bases outside the gene matches: 8. CDR3 sequence (DNA): TGTGCCAGCAGCTTAGCTCTCAGCGGGAGCCCCTCCTACGAGCAGTACTTC. Its translation: CASSLALSGSPSYEQYF.

The CDR3 DNA reads TGTGCCAGCAGCCGGGAGGGCGAGCAGTACTTC. This codes for CASSREGEQYF. This sequence joins TRBV11-2 and TRBJ2-7; 8 bases line up with TRBD2. The length of the CDR3 is 11 residues. V shed 5 bases and J 6 bases; nucleotides not matched to a gene: 0. From germline, CDR1 is SGHAT and CDR2 FQNNGV.

With regard to this clone: The sample contains more than one DNA sequence encoding this CDR3. The V and J genes are TRBV13 and TRBJ1-2, with unresolved D. Germline V gene lookup returns CDR1 PRHDT and CDR2 FYEKMQ (reference sequence). The V end lost 0 bases, the J end lost 0 bases, and 5 bases lay between the germline ends. CDR3 length equals 14 residues. The CDR3 loop reads CASSLGTSNYGYTF. Written as DNA, the CDR3 is TGTGCCAGCAGCTTAGGGACCTCTAACTATGGCTACACCTTC.